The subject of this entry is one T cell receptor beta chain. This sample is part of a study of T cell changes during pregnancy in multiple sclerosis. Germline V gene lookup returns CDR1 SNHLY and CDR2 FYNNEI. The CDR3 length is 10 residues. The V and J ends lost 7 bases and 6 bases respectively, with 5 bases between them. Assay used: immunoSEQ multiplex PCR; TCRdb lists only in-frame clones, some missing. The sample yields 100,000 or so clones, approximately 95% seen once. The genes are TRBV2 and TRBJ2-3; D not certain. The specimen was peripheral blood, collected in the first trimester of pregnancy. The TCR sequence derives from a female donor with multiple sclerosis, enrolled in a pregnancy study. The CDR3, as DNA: TGTGCCAGCATACAGGATACGCAGTATTTT. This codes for CASIQDTQYF.